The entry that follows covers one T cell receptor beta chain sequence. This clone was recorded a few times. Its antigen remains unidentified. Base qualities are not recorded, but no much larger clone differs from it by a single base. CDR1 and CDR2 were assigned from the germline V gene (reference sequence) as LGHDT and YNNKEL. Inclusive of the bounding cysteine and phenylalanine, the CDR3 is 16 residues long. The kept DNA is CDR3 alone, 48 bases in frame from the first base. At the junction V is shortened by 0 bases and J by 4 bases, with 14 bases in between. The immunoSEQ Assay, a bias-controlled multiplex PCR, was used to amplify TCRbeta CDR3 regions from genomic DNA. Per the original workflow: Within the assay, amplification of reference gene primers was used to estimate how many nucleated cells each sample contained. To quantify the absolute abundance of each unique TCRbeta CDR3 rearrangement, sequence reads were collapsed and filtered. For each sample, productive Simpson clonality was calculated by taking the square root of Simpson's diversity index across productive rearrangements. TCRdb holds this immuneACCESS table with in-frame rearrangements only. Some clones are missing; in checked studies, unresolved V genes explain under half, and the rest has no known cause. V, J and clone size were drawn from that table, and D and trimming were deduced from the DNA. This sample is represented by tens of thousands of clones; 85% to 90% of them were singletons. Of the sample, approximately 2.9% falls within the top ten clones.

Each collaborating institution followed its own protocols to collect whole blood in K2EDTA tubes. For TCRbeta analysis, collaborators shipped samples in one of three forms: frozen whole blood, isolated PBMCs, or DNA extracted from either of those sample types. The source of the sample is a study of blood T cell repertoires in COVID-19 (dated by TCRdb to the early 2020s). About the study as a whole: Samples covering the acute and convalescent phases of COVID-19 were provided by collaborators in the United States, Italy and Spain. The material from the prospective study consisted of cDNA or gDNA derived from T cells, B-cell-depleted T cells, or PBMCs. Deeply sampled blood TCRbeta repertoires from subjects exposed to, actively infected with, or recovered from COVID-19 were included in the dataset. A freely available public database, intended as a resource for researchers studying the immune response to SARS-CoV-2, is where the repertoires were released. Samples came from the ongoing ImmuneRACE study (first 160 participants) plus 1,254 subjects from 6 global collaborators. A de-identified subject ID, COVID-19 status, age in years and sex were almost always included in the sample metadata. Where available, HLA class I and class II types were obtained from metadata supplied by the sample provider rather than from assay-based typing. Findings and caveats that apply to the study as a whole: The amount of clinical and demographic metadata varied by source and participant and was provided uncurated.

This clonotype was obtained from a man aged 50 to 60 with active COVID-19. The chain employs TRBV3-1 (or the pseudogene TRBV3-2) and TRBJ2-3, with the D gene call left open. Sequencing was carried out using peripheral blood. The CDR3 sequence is CASSQDGTRRSDTQYF. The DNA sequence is TGTGCCAGCAGCCAAGATGGTACTCGGAGATCAGATACGCAGTATTTT.